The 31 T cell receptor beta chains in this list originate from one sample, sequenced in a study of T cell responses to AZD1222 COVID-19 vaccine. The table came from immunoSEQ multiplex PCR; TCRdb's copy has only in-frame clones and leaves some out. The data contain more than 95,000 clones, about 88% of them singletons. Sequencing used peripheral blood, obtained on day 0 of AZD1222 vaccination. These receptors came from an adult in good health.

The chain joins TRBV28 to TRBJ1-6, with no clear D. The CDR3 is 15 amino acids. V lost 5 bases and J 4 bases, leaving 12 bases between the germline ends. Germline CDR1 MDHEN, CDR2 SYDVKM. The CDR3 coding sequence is TGTGCCAGCAGTAGCTTCAGCCGGTATAATTCACCCCTCCACTTT. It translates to CASSSFSRYNSPLHF.

The CDR3 is CASTEQGHSYEQYF. DNA of the CDR3: TGTGCCAGCACAGAGCAGGGGCACTCCTACGAGCAGTACTTC. The chain uses TRBV28 and TRBJ2-7, with a possible D match to TRBD1 (6 bases). V lost 7 bases and J 0 bases, leaving 13 bases between the germline ends. CDR3 length equals 14 residues. Germline assignment: CDR1 MDHEN and CDR2 SYDVKM.

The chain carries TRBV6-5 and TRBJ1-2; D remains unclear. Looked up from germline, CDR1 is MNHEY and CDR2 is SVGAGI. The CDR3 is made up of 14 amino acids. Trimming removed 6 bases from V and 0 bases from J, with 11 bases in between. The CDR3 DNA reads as TGTGCCAGCAGGACTATTGGGGCTAACTATGGCTACACCTTC. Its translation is CASRTIGANYGYTF.

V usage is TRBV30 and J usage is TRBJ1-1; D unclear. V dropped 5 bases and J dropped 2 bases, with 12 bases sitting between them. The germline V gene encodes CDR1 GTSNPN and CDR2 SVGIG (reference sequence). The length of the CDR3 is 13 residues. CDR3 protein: CAWGGVPNTEAFF. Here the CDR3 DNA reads TGTGCCTGGGGTGGAGTACCCAACACTGAAGCTTTCTTT.

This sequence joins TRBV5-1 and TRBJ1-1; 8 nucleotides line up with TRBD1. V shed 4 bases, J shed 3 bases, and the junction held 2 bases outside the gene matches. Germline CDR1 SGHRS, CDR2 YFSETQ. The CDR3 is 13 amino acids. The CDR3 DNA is TGCGCCAGCAGCCAACAGGGGGACACTGAAGCTTTCTTT. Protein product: CASSQQGDTEAFF.

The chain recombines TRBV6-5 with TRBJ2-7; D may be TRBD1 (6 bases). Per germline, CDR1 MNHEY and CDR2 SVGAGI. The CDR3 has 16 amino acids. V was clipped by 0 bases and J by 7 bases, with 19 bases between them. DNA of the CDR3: TGTGCCAGCAGTTACTCCCCAGGACAGCCAGTTATGGAGCAGTACTTC. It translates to CASSYSPGQPVMEQYF.

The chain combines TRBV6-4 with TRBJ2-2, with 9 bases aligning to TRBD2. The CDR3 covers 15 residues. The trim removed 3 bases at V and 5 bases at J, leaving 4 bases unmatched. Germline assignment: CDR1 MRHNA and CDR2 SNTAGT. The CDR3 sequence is CASSESLAGTGELFF. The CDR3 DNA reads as TGTGCCAGCAGTGAAAGTCTAGCGGGGACCGGGGAGCTGTTTTTT.

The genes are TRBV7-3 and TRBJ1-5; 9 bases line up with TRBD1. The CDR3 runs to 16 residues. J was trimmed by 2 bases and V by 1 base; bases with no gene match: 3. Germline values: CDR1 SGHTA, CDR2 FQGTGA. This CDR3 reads CASSLSRDRGNQPQHF. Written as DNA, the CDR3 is TGTGCCAGCAGCTTAAGCCGGGACAGGGGCAATCAGCCCCAGCATTTT. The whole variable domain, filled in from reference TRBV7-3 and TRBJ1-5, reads GAGVSQTPSNKVTEKGKYVELRCDPISGHTALYWYRQSLGQGPEFLIYFQGTGAADDSGLPNDRFFAVRPEGSVSTLKIQRTERGDSAVYLCASSLSRDRGNQPQHFGDGTRLSIL.

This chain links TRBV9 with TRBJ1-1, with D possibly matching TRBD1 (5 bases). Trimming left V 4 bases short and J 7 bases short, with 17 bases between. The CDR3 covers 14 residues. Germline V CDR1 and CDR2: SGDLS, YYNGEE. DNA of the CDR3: TGTGCCAGCAGCCCCCTAACGCAGGGTTATGAAGCTTTCTTT. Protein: CASSPLTQGYEAFF.

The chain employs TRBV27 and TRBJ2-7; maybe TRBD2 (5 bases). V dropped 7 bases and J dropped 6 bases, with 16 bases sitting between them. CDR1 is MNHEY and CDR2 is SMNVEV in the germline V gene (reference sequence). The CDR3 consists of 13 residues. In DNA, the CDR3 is TGTGCCAGCACCGAACTCGCCGGAGGCGAGCAGTACTTC. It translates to CASTELAGGEQYF.

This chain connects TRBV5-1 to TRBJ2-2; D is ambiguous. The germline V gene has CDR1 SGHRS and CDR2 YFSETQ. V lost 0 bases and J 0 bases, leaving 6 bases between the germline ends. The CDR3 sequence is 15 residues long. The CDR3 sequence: CASSLARANTGELFF. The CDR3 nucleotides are TGCGCCAGCAGCTTGGCGAGAGCGAACACCGGGGAGCTGTTTTTT.

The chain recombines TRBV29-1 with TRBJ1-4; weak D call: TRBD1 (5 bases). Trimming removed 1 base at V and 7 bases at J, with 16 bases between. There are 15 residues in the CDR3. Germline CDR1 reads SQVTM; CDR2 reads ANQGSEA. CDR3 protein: CSVEGFVGTGEKLFF. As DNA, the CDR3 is TGCAGCGTTGAAGGATTCGTAGGGACGGGTGAAAAACTGTTTTTT.

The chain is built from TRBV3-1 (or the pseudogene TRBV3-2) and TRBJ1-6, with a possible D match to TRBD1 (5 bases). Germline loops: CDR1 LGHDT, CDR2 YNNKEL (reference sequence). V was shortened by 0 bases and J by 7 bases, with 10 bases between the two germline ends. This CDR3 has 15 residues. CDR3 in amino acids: CASSQDWWGNSPLHF. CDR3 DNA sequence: TGTGCCAGCAGCCAAGATTGGTGGGGGAATTCACCCCTCCACTTT.

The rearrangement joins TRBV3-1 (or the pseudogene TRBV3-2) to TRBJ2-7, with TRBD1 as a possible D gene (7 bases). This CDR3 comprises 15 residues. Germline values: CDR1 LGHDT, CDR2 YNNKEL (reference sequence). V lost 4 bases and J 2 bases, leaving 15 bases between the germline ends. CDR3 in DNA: TGTGCCAGCAGCCCCCAGGGGGGCACCACCTACGAGCAGTACTTC. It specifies CASSPQGGTTYEQYF.

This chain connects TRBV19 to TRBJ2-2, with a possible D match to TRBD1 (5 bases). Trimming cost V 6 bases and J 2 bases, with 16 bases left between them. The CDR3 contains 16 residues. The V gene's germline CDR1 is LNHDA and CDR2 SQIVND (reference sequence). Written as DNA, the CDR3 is TGTGCCAGTAGGTTTAAGGGGTTGGGAAACACCGGGGAGCTGTTTTTT. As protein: CASRFKGLGNTGELFF.

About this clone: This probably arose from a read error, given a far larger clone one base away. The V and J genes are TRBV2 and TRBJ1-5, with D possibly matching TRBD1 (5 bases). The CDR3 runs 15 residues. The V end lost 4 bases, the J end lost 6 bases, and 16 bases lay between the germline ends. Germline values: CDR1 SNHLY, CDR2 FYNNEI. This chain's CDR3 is CASSVEGTGSQPQHF. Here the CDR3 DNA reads TGTGCCAGCAGTGTGGAGGGGACGGGTAGTCAGCCCCAGCATTTT. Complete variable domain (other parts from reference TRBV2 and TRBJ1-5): EPEVTQTPSHQVTQMGQEVILRCVPISNHLYFYWYRQILGQKVEFLVSFYNNEISEKSEIFDDQFSVERPDGSNFTLKIRSTKLEDSAMYFCASSVEGTGSQPQHFGDGTRLSIL.

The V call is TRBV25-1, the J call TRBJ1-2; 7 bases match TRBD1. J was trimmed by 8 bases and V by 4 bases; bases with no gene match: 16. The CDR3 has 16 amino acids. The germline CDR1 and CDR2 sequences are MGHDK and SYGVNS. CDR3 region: CASSASETGRVGGYTF. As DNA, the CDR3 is TGTGCCAGCAGTGCCTCCGAGACAGGGAGAGTCGGGGGCTACACCTTC.

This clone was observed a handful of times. The CDR3 nucleotides are TGTGCCAGCAGTTTCCGGTGGCACTATGGCTACACCTTC. Translated, it gives CASSFRWHYGYTF. The V call is TRBV28, the J call TRBJ1-2; D unclear. This CDR3 contains 13 residues. Deletions cut 3 bases from V and 3 bases from J, with 8 bases between. The germline gives CDR1 MDHEN, CDR2 SYDVKM.

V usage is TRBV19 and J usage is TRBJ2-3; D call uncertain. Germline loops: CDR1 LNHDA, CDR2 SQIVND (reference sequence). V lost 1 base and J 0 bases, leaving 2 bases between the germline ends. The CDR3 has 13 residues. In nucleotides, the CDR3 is TGTGCCAGTAGTATAGCGAGCACAGATACGCAGTATTTT. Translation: CASSIASTDTQYF. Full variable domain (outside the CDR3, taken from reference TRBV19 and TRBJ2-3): DGGITQSPKYLFRKEGQNVTLSCEQNLNHDAMYWYRQDPGQGLRLIYYSQIVNDFQKGDIAEGYSVSREKKESFPLTVTSAQKNPTAFYLCASSIASTDTQYFGPGTRLTVL.

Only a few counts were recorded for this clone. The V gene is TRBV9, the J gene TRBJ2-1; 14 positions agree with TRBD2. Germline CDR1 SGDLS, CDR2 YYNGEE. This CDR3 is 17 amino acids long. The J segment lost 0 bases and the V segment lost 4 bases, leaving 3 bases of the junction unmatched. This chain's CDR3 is CASSPGTSGSSYNEQFF. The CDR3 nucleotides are TGTGCCAGCAGCCCGGGGACTAGCGGGAGCTCCTACAATGAGCAGTTCTTC. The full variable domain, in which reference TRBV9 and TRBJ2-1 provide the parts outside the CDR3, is DSGVTQTPKHLITATGQRVTLRCSPRSGDLSVYWYQQSLDQGLQFLIQYYNGEERAKGNILERFSAQQFPDLHSELNLSSLELGDSALYFCASSPGTSGSSYNEQFFGPGTRLTVL.

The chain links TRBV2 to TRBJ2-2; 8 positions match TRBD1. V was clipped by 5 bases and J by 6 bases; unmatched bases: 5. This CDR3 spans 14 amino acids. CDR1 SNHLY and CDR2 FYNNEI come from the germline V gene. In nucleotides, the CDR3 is TGTGCCAGCAGTCGGGACAGGCAACCCGGGGAGCTGTTTTTT. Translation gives CASSRDRQPGELFF.

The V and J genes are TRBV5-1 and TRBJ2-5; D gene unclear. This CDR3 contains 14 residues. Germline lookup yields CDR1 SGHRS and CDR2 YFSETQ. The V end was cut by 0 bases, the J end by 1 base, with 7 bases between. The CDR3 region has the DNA TGCGCCAGCAGCTTGGGGGTCCTCCAAGAGACCCAGTACTTC. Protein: CASSLGVLQETQYF.

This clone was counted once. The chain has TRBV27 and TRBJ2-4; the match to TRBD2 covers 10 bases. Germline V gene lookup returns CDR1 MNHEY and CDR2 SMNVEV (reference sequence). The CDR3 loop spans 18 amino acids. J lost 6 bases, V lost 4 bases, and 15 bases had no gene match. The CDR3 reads CASSSPQAGGRMGNIQYF. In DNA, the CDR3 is TGTGCCAGCAGTTCTCCCCAAGCGGGAGGGAGGATGGGAAACATTCAGTACTTC.

DNA for the CDR3: TGTGCCAGCAGCCCGGGGGGGCGGGGTTCCTACGAGCAGTACTTC. It encodes CASSPGGRGSYEQYF. V gene TRBV28 combines with J gene TRBJ2-7; 8 nucleotides match TRBD2. The length of the CDR3 is 15 residues. Germline V CDR1 and CDR2: MDHEN, SYDVKM. V gave up 6 bases and J gave up 1 base; unmatched junction bases: 8. The complete variable domain, with remaining parts taken from reference TRBV28 and TRBJ2-7, reads DVKVTQSSRYLVKRTGEKVFLECVQDMDHENMFWYRQDPGLGLRLIYFSYDVKMKEKGDIPEGYSVSREKKERFSLILESASTNQTSMYLCASSPGGRGSYEQYFGPGTRLTVT.

The CDR3 loop is CASSFNWDVEKLFF. CDR3 nucleotides: TGTGCCAGCAGTTTTAACTGGGATGTGGAAAAACTGTTTTTT. The V and J genes are TRBV28 and TRBJ1-4; the D is unclear. Trimming pared 3 bases from V and 8 bases from J, leaving 13 bases between. The CDR3 has 14 residues. Germline V gives CDR1 MDHEN, CDR2 SYDVKM.

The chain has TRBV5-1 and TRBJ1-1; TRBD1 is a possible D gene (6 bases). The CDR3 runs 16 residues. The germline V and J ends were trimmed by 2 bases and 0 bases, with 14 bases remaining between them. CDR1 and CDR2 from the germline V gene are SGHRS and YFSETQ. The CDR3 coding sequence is TGCGCCAGCAGCTTATCCCCGGACAGCATGAACACTGAAGCTTTCTTT. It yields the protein CASSLSPDSMNTEAFF.

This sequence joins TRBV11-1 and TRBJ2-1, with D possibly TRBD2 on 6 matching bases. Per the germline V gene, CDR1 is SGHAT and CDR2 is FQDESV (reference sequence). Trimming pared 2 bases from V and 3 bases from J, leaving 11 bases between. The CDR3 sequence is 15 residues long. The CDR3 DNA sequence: TGTGCCAGCAGCTTATTTAGCGGTAACTACAATGAGCAGTTCTTC. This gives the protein CASSLFSGNYNEQFF.

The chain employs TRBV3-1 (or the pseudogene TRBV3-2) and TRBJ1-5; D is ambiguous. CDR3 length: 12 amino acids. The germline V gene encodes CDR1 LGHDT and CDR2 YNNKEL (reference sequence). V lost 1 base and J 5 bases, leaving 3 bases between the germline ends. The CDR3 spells CASSQGDQPQHF. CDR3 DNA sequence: TGTGCCAGCAGCCAAGGTGATCAGCCCCAGCATTTT.

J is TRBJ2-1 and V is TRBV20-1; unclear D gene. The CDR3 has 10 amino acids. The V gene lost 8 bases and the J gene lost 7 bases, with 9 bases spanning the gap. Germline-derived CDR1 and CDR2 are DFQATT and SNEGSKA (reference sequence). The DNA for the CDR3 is TGCAGTTTTATGCGGAATGAGCAGTTCTTC. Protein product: CSFMRNEQFF.

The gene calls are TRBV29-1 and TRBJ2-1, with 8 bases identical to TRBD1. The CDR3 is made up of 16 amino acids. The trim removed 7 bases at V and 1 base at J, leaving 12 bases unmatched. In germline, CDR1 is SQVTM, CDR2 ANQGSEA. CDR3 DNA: TGCAGCGCCGGGACAGGACCAAGTTGGTCCTACAATGAGCAGTTCTTC. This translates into CSAGTGPSWSYNEQFF.

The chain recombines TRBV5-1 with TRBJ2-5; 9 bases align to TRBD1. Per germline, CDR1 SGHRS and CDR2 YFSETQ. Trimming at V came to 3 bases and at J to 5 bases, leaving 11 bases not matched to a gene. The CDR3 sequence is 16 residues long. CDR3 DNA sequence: TGCGCCAGCAGCTCGGCCGGGACAGGGAGGTGGGAGACCCAGTACTTC. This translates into CASSSAGTGRWETQYF.